This T cell receptor beta chain was sequenced during a study of cytomegalovirus exposure and HLA in healthy donors. The PCR had 60 Vbeta and 13 Jbeta primers. Data came from immunoSEQ multiplex PCR; TCRdb stores just in-frame clones and leaves some out. The sample records about 140,000 clones, approximately 80% being singletons. CDR3 length equals 16 residues. Germline V gene lookup returns CDR1 MNHNY and CDR2 SVGAGI (reference sequence). Germline trimming cut 5 bases from V and 2 bases from J; bases unmatched to any gene: 4. This chain links TRBV6-6 with TRBJ2-3, with 13 bases lining up with TRBD2. The clonotype comes from a woman between 50 and 59 years old in good health and CMV-seropositive. Sequencing used PBMCs. CDR3 loop: CASSQTSGGITDTQYF. The CDR3 DNA reads TGTGCCAGCAGTCAGACTAGCGGGGGGATCACAGATACGCAGTATTTT.